The present TCR beta chain was sequenced within a study of OX40 agonist ivuxolimab in advanced cancers. About the study: Two patients with cutaneous melanoma and one with hepatocellular carcinoma, three in total, showed partial responses.

Germline V CDR1 and CDR2: SGHVS, FNYEAQ. This CDR3 region has 17 residues. The V end was cut by 0 bases, the J end by 2 bases, with 14 bases between. Generated by immunoSEQ multiplex PCR, the TCRdb table keeps only in-frame clones and is missing some. The sample lists around 29,000 clones, around 86% occurring once. This receptor was obtained from an adult with an advanced solid tumor such as melanoma, head and neck, liver or kidney cancer. The sample consisted of CD4+ or CD8+ T cells sorted from blood, taken in a trial of the OX40 agonist ivuxolimab. The chain joins TRBV7-6 to TRBJ2-1, with D perhaps matching TRBD2 (5 bases). The CDR3 region is CASSLAYSSAAYNEQFF. CDR3 nucleotide sequence: TGTGCCAGCAGCTTAGCGTATAGTAGCGCGGCCTACAATGAGCAGTTCTTC.